The 2 T cell receptor beta chains below all came from one sample that was sequenced in a study of blood T cell repertoires in COVID-19. Generated by immunoSEQ multiplex PCR, the TCRdb table keeps only in-frame clones and is missing some. The data contain approximately 220,000 clones, 83% of them singletons. Sequences were obtained from PBMCs or T cells enriched from blood (not recorded which). Receptors originate from a woman aged 50 to 60 who had been exposed to COVID-19.

This clone showed up many times. The chain joins TRBV9 to TRBJ2-3, with 8 bases aligning to TRBD2. Looked up from germline, CDR1 is SGDLS and CDR2 is YYNGEE. J was trimmed by 2 bases and V by 1 base; bases with no gene match: 6. The CDR3 totals 16 residues. The DNA of the CDR3 is TGTGCCAGCAGCGTACCAAGCGGGGGCCTCACAGATACGCAGTATTTT. Translated: CASSVPSGGLTDTQYF.

This clone was detected only a few times. The V gene is TRBV12-2, the J gene TRBJ2-1; the table's D gene call, TRBD2, was not cross checked with the DNA. TRBV12-2 has pseudogene status. The CDR3 consists of 16 residues. The CDR3 spells CASRLEASGDYNEQFF. DNA of the CDR3: TGTGCAAGTCGCTTAGAGGCTAGCGGGGACTACAATGAGCAGTTCTTC.